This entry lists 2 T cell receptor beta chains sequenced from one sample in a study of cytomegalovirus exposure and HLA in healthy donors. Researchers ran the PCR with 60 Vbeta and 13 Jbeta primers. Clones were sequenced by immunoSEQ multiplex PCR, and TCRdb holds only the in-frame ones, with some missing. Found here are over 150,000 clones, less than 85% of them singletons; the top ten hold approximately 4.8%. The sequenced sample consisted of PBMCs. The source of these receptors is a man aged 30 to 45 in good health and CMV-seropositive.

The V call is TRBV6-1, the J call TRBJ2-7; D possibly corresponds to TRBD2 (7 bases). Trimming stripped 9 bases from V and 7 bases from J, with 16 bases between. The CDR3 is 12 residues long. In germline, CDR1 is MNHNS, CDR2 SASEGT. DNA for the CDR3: TGTGCCAGTGGGGGGGGGACACAAGAGCAGTACTTC. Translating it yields CASGGGTQEQYF.

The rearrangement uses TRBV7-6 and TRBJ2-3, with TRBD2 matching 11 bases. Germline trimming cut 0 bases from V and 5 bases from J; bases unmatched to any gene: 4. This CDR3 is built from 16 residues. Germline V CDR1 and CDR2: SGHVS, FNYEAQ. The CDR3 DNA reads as TGTGCCAGCAGCTTAGCGCTAGCGGGGGGAGGAGATACGCAGTATTTT. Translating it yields CASSLALAGGGDTQYF. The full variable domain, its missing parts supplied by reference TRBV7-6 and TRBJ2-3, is GAGVSQSPRYKVTKRGQDVALRCDPISGHVSLYWYRQALGQGPEFLTYFNYEAQQDKSGLPNDRFSAERPEGSISTLTIQRTEQRDSAMYRCASSLALAGGGDTQYFGPGTRLTVL.